One T cell receptor beta chain is described in this entry. The antigen is not known. The data originate from a study of T cells in localized non-small cell lung cancer. Whole-study results and caveats: A median of approximately 60 of the top 100 tumor clones appeared in adjacent lung, which was paired and uninvolved.

Clones were read by immunoSEQ multiplex PCR, and TCRdb kept only the in-frame ones, dropping some. Found here are 130,000 or so clones, more than 70% of them singletons; the top ten hold around 1.5%. V dropped 2 bases and J dropped 5; count of bases not matched to a gene: 5. This CDR3 spans 16 amino acids. Germline assignment: CDR1 SGHVS and CDR2 FNYEAQ. The sequenced sample was peripheral blood, obtained before any cancer treatment. The sequence was collected from a female donor over 55 with stage I lung adenocarcinoma. This chain links TRBV7-6 with TRBJ1-5; TRBD1 matches at 11 bases. Here the CDR3 DNA reads TGTGCCAGCAGCTTAACCGGGACAGGGGGACATCAGCCCCAGCATTTT. Amino acid sequence: CASSLTGTGGHQPQHF.